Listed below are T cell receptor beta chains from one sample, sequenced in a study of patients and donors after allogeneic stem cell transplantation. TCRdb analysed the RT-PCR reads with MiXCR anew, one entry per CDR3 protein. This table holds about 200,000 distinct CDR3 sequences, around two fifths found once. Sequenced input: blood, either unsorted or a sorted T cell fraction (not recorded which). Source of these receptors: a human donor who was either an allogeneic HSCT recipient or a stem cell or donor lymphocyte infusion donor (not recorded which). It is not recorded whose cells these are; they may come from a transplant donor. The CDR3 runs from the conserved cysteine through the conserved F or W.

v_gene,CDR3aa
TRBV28,CASSLQLAGVIEQYF
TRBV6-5,CASSGRAEEYGYTF
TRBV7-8,CASSLGGSRAGQPQHF
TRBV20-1,CSARGGRAGYGYTF
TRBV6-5,CATSLMRGAGTEAFF
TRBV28,CASSTPGTIYF
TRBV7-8,CASSPPTEPNTEAFF
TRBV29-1,CSVDGVANTEAFF
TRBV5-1,CASSRGDRIYEQYF
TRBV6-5,CASSGGGKAEAFF
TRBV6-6,CASSYVGVAGTYEQYF
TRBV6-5,CASSYTGDQPQHF
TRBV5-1,CASSDTKSTDTQYF
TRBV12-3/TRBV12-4,CASSFGVDEQFF